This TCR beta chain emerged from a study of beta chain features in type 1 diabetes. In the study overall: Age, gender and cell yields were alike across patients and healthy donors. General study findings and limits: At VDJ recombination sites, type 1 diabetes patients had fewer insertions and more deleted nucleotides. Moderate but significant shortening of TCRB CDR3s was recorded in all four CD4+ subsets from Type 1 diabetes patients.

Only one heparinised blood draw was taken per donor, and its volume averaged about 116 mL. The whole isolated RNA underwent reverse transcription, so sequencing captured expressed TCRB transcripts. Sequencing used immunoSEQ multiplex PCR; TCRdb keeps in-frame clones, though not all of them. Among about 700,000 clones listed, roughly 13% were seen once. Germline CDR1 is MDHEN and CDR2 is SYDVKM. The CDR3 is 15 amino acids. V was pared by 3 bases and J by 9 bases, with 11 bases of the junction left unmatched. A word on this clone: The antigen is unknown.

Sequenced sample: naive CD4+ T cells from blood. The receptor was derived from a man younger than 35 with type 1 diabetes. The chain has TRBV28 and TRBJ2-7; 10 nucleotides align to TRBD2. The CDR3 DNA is TGTGCCAGCAGTTTCGGTACTAGCGGGGTACCCGGGCAGTACTTC. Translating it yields CASSFGTSGVPGQYF.